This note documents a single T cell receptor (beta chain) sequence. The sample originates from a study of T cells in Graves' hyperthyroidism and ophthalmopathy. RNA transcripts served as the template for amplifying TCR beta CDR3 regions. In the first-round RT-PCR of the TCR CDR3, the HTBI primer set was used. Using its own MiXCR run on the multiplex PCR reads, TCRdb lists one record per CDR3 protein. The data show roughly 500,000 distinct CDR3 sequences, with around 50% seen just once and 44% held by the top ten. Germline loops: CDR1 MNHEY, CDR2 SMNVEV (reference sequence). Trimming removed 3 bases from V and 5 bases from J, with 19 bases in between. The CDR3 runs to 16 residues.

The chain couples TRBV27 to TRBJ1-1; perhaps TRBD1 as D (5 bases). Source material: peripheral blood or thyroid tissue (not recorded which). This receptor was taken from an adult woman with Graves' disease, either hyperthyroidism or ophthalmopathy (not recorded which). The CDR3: CASSLAGMGPGTEAFF. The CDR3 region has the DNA TGTGCCAGCAGTTTGGCCGGGATGGGGCCTGGGACTGAAGCTTTCTTT.